The 15 T cell receptor beta chains given below trace back to one sample, sequenced in a study of cytomegalovirus exposure and HLA in healthy donors. Both 60 Vbeta primers and 13 Jbeta primers went into the PCR. Assay used: immunoSEQ multiplex PCR; TCRdb lists only in-frame clones, some missing. The data hold about 140,000 clones, with roughly 80% observed a single time. Material for sequencing was PBMCs. The receptors come from a female donor in good health and CMV-seronegative.

The J gene is TRBJ2-1, the V gene TRBV6-5; 9 nucleotides align to TRBD2. The length of the CDR3 is 16 residues. V lost 2 bases to trimming and J lost 2 bases; unmatched junction nucleotides: 4. Germline V CDR1 and CDR2: MNHEY, SVGAGI. CDR3 region: CASSYGLAGTYNEQFF. The CDR3 region has the DNA TGTGCCAGCAGTTACGGGCTAGCGGGGACCTACAATGAGCAGTTCTTC.

V usage is TRBV5-1 and J usage is TRBJ1-3, with TRBD1 identical over 7 bases. Germline V gives CDR1 SGHRS, CDR2 YFSETQ. The CDR3 is 15 residues long. Trimming cost V 4 bases and J 0 bases; bases outside gene matches: 4. The CDR3: CASSPGQHSGNTIYF. The DNA for the CDR3 is TGCGCCAGCAGCCCGGGACAGCACTCTGGAAACACCATATATTTT.

The CDR3 loop is CASRADRAQTYEQYF. The CDR3 DNA is TGTGCCAGCAGGGCCGACAGGGCCCAGACCTACGAGCAGTACTTC. The rearrangement uses TRBV2 and TRBJ2-7; the match to TRBD1 covers 7 bases. CDR3 length equals 15 residues. The junction had 10 bases not matched to a gene; V was cut back by 6 bases and J by 2 bases. Germline CDR1 SNHLY, CDR2 FYNNEI.

The chain uses TRBV2 and TRBJ2-7, with TRBD2 as a possible D gene (5 bases). This CDR3 has 14 amino acids. Germline values: CDR1 SNHLY, CDR2 FYNNEI. The V gene lost 8 bases and the J gene lost 0 bases, with 14 bases spanning the gap. The CDR3 nucleotides are TGTGCCAGCCGCTTCAAGCGGACCTCCTACGAGCAGTACTTC. It is translated as CASRFKRTSYEQYF.

This clone was observed once. The chain uses TRBV28 and TRBJ1-3; D uncertain. Germline CDR1 is MDHEN and CDR2 is SYDVKM. Trimming left V 3 bases short and J 4 bases short, with 10 bases between. CDR3 length: 14 amino acids. CDR3 residues: CASSFPGGGNTIYF. DNA of the CDR3: TGTGCCAGCAGTTTCCCGGGAGGAGGAAACACCATATATTTT.

There are a few counts of this clone. The chain employs TRBV7-2 and TRBJ1-3, with D maybe TRBD1 (5 bases). Trimming took off 1 base at V and 0 bases at J, with 10 bases between the two ends. The CDR3 spans 16 residues. Germline-derived CDR1 and CDR2 are SGHTA and FQGNSA. This chain's CDR3 is CASSLDRIASGNTIYF. The CDR3 nucleotides read TGTGCCAGCAGCTTAGACAGGATCGCCTCTGGAAACACCATATATTTT.

J is TRBJ2-5 and V is TRBV7-9; TRBD2 agrees at 10 bases. Germline CDR1 and CDR2: SEHNR and FQNEAQ (reference sequence). This CDR3 spans 14 amino acids. J was trimmed by 5 bases and V by 5 bases; bases with no gene match: 5. Here the CDR3 reads CASSELAGLETQYF. The CDR3 DNA is TGTGCCAGCAGCGAACTAGCGGGATTGGAGACCCAGTACTTC.

The V and J genes are TRBV29-1 and TRBJ1-2; D perhaps matches TRBD1 (5 bases). Trimming took off 4 bases at V and 5 bases at J, with 17 bases between the two ends. This CDR3 contains 14 residues. Germline-derived CDR1 and CDR2 are SQVTM and ANQGSEA. The DNA of the CDR3 is TGCAGCGTTGCCCCTTACAACGGGGGGTATGGCTACACCTTC. It translates to CSVAPYNGGYGYTF.

The chain combines TRBV6-5 with TRBJ1-2; the D gene is possibly TRBD1 (5 bases). Per the germline V gene, CDR1 is MNHEY and CDR2 is SVGAGI. The V end lost 2 bases, the J end lost 8 bases, and 12 bases lay between the germline ends. The CDR3 is made up of 13 amino acids. The CDR3: CASSYGADIGYTF. DNA for the CDR3: TGTGCCAGCAGTTACGGGGCCGATATAGGCTACACCTTC.

The chain combines TRBV6-1 with TRBJ1-1; D gene unclear. There are 14 residues in the CDR3. The V gene lost 6 bases and the J gene lost 10 bases, with 21 bases spanning the gap. Per germline, CDR1 MNHNS and CDR2 SASEGT. The CDR3 here is CASRAPNGEGVAFF. CDR3 sequence (DNA): TGTGCCAGCAGAGCCCCAAATGGGGAGGGCGTAGCTTTCTTT.

The J gene is TRBJ2-2, the V gene TRBV27, with a weak D call TRBD1 (5 bases). Trimming took off 1 base at V and 4 bases at J, with 16 bases between the two ends. CDR1 and CDR2 from the germline V gene are MNHEY and SMNVEV (reference sequence). The CDR3 runs 17 residues. CDR3 DNA sequence: TGTGCCAGCAGTTTATTGCGTCCCCAAGGGGTCACCGGGGAGCTGTTTTTT. Protein product: CASSLLRPQGVTGELFF.

The V gene is TRBV7-9, the J gene TRBJ2-5; possibly TRBD1 for D (6 bases). The CDR3 totals 15 residues. Germline V gene sequence: CDR1 SEHNR, CDR2 FQNEAQ (reference sequence). With 3 bases removed from V and 5 bases from J, the gap between germline ends came to 16 bases. The CDR3 nucleotides are TGTGCCAGCAGCTTCCCCGGGACATCAACCGAGACCCAGTACTTC. Amino acids: CASSFPGTSTETQYF.

This clone was seen a handful of times. The rearrangement joins TRBV13 to TRBJ2-7; TRBD2 agrees at 7 bases. This CDR3 contains 16 residues. V was pared by 4 bases and J by 2 bases, with 11 bases of the junction left unmatched. Per the germline V gene, CDR1 is PRHDT and CDR2 is FYEKMQ (reference sequence). Here the CDR3 DNA reads TGTGCCAGCAGCTCCCGTCAGCTGGGACTAACCTACGAGCAGTACGTC. Translating it yields CASSSRQLGLTYEQYV.

The table lists this clone with a few counts. This rearrangement joins TRBV18 to TRBJ1-5, with TRBD1 matching 7 bases. The CDR3 length is 16 residues. V shed 0 bases and J 3 bases; nucleotides not matched to a gene: 5. The germline CDR1 and CDR2 sequences are KGHSH and LQKENI. CDR3 amino acids: CASSPPGTVDNQPQHF. The CDR3 DNA is TGTGCCAGCTCACCACCGGGGACAGTAGACAATCAGCCCCAGCATTTT.

The J gene is TRBJ2-2, the V gene TRBV6-5; a possible D gene is TRBD1 (5 bases). Germline assignment: CDR1 MNHEY and CDR2 SVGAGI. V lost 5 bases to trimming and J lost 4 bases, with 8 bases between them. The CDR3 runs to 13 residues. CDR3 in DNA: TGTGCCAGCAGTCCCGACAGCACCGGGGAGCTGTTTTTT. It is translated as CASSPDSTGELFF.